This T cell receptor beta chain was documented in a study of a mutant IDH1 vaccine in newly diagnosed glioma. Time point given: week 35, safety follow-up. Topical imiquimod accompanied each vaccine dose, which consisted of 300 ug of mutant IDH1 20-mer peptide. Sequencing was performed with immunoSEQ multiplex PCR; in TCRdb, only in-frame clones are kept and a portion is missing. The sample lists 40,000 to 60,000 clones, 65% to 85% seen once, with more than 6.5% in the top ten. With V trimmed by 4 bases and J by 6 bases, 6 bases remained unmatched. The CDR3 extends over 14 amino acids. Germline V CDR1 and CDR2: MGHRA, YSYEKL. In regard to this clone: Its antigen is still unknown.

The chain links TRBV4-1 to TRBJ1-2; 9 bases map to TRBD1. This clonotype originated in a man aged 40-55 years with glioma. Sequencing was performed on PBMCs, taken from a glioma patient whose treatment included an IDH1 peptide vaccine. CDR3 nucleotide sequence: TGCGCCAGCAGCCCGGGACAGGGTTCGAATGGCTACACCTTC. Protein sequence: CASSPGQGSNGYTF.